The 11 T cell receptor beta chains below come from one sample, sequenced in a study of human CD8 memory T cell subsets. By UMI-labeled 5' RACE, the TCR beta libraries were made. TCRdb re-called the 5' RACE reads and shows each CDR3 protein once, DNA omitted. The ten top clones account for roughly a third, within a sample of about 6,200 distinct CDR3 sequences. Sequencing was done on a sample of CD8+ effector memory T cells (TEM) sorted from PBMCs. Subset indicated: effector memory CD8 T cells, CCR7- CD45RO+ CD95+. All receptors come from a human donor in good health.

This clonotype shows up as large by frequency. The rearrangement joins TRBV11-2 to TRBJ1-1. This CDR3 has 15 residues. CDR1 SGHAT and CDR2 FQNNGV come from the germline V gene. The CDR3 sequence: CASSQSGSQNTEAFF.

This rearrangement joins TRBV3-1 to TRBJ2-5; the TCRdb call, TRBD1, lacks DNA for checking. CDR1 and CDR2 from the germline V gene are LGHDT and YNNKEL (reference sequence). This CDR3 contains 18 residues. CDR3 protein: CASSQVLERTGGEETQYF.

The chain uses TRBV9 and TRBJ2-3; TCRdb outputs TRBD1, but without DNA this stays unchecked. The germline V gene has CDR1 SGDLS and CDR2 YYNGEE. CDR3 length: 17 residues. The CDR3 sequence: CASSVGDRELQTDTQYF.

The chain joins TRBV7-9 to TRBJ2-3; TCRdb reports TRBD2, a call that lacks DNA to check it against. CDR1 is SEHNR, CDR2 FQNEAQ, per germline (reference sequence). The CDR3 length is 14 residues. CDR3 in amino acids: CASVRWQRADTQYF.

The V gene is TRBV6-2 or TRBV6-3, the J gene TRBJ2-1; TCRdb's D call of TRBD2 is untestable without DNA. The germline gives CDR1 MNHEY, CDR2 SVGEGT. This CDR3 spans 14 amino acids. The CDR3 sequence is CASSFRTSGNEQFF.

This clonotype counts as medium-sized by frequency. The CDR3 sequence: CASSSRTTGELFF. The genes are TRBV12-3 or TRBV12-4 and TRBJ2-2. The CDR3 spans 13 residues.

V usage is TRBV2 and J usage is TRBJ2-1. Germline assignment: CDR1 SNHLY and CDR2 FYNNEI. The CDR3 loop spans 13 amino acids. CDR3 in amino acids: CASSEAPAGEQFF.

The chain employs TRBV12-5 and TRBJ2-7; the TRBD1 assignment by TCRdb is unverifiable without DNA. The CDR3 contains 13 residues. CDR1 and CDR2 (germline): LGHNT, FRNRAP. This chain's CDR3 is CARQGAKAYEQYF.

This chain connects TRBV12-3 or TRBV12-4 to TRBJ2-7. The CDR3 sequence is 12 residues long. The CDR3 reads CASSLAIHEQYF.

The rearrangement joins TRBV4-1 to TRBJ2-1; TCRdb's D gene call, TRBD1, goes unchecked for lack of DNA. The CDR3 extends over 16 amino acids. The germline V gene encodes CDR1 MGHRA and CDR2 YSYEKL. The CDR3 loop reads CASSPGIGQVYNEQFF.

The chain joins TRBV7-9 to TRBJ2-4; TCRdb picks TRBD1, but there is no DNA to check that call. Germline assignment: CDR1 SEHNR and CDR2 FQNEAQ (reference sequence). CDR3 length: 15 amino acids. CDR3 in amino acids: CASSPGDLAKNIQYF.